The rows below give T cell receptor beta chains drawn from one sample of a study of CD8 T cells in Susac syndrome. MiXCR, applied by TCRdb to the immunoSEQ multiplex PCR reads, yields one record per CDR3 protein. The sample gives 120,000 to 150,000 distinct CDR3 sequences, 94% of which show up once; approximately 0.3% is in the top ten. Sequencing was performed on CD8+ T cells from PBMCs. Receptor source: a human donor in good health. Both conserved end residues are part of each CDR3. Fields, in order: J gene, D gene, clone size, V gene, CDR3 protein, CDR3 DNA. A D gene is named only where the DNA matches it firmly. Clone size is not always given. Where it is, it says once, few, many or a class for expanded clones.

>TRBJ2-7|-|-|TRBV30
CAWSSGQYEQYF
TGTGCCTGGAGTTCGGGGCAGTACGAGCAGTACTTC
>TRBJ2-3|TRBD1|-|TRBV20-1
CSAIPQGDNGDTQYF
TGCAGTGCTATTCCTCAGGGGGATAACGGAGATACGCAGTATTTT
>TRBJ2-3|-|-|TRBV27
CASSFPHTDTQYF
TGTGCCAGCAGTTTTCCCCACACAGATACGCAGTATTTT
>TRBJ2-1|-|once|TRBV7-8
CASSLFQPNEQFF
TGTGCCAGCAGCTTATTTCAGCCGAATGAGCAGTTCTTC
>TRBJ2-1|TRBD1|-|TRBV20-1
CSARRDREDEQFF
TGCAGTGCTAGGAGGGACAGGGAAGATGAGCAGTTCTTC
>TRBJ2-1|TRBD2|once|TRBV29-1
CSVTSGRIYNEQFF
TGCAGCGTAACTAGCGGGAGGATCTACAATGAGCAGTTCTTC
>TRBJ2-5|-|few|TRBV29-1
CSVDSLEETQYF
TGCAGCGTTGATTCCTTGGAAGAGACCCAGTACTTC
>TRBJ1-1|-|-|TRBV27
CASSLRGDEAFF
TGTGCCAGCAGTTTACGGGGGGATGAAGCTTTCTTT
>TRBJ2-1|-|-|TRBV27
CASGSSEQFF
TGTGCCAGCGGGAGTTCTGAGCAGTTCTTC
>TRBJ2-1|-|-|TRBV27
CASSLGPGYNEQFF
TGTGCCAGCAGTTTGGGTCCAGGCTACAATGAGCAGTTCTTC
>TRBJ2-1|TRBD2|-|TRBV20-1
CSARAGRESRNEQFF
TGCAGTGCTAGAGCAGGGCGGGAGAGTCGGAATGAGCAGTTCTTC
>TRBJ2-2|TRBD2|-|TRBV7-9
CASSQGTSVGELFF
TGTGCCAGCAGCCAAGGGACTAGTGTCGGGGAGCTGTTTTTT
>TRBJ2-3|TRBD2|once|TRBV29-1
CSVEDLRERTDTQYF
TGCAGCGTTGAAGATTTGCGGGAGAGGACAGATACGCAGTATTTT
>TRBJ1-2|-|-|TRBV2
CASSGFDGYTF
TGTGCCAGCAGTGGATTCGATGGCTACACCTTC
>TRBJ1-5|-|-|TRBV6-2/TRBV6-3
CASSYGISNQPQHF
TGTGCCAGCAGTTACGGGATTAGCAATCAGCCCCAGCATTTT
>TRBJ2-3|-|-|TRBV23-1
CASSQLDGTDTQYF
TGCGCCAGCAGTCAGTTGGACGGCACAGATACGCAGTATTTT
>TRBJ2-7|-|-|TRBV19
CASSPQVSHEQYF
TGTGCCAGTAGTCCGCAGGTTTCCCACGAGCAGTACTTC
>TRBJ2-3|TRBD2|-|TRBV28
CASSSGRDTDTQYF
TGTGCCAGTTCAAGCGGGAGGGACACAGATACGCAGTATTTT
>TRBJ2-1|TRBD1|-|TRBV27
CASRTGVGEQFF
TGTGCCAGCAGGACAGGGGTTGGTGAGCAGTTCTTC
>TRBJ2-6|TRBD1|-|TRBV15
CATSSNRDRGPSGANVLTF
TGTGCCACCAGCAGCAACCGGGACAGGGGGCCCTCTGGGGCCAACGTCCTGACTTTC
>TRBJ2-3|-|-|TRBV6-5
CASSYHGGQPSTDTQYF
TGTGCCAGCAGTTACCATGGCGGTCAGCCTAGCACAGATACGCAGTATTTT
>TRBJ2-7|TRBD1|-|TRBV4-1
CASSQDRHMGQGLDEQYF
TGCGCCAGCAGCCAAGATCGGCATATGGGACAGGGACTTGACGAGCAGTACTTC
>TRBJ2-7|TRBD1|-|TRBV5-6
CASSFGTASYEQYF
TGTGCCAGCAGCTTCGGGACAGCATCCTACGAGCAGTACTTC
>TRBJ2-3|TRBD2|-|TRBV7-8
CASSLLAGPTDTQYF
TGTGCCAGCAGCTTATTAGCGGGACCGACAGATACGCAGTATTTT
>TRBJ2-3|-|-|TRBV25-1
CASSEVGTDTQYF
TGTGCCAGCAGTGAGGTTGGCACAGATACGCAGTATTTT
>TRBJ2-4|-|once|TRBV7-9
CASNGGLAQNIQYF
TGTGCCAGCAATGGGGGATTAGCCCAAAACATTCAGTACTTC
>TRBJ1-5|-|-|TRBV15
CATSGAYSNQPQHF
TGTGCCACCAGCGGGGCATATAGCAATCAGCCCCAGCATTTT
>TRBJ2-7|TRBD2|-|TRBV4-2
CASSLPTSGEIYEQYF
TGTGCCAGCAGCCTACCGACTAGCGGCGAAATCTACGAGCAGTACTTC
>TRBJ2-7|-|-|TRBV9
CASSVQPSKASYEQYF
TGTGCCAGCAGCGTACAACCTTCCAAAGCCTCCTACGAGCAGTACTTC
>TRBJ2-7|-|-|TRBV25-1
CASSEYNRNEQYF
TGTGCCAGCAGTGAATACAATCGCAACGAGCAGTACTTC
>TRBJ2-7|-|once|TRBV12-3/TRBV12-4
CASSLSATSYEQYF
TGTGCCAGCAGTTTATCTGCCACCTCCTACGAGCAGTACTTC
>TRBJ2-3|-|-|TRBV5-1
CASSWASTDTQYF
TGCGCCAGCAGTTGGGCGAGCACAGATACGCAGTATTTT
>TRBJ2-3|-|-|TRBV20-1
CSASEDTQYF
TGCAGTGCTAGCGAAGATACGCAGTATTTT
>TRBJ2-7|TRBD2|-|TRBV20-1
CSARVLAGVYEQYF
TGCAGTGCTAGGGTTCTAGCGGGAGTTTACGAGCAGTACTTC
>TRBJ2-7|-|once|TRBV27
CASSHGAAYEQYF
TGTGCCAGCAGCCACGGGGCGGCCTACGAGCAGTACTTC
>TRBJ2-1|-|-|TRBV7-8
CASSSGGVEQFF
TGTGCCAGCAGCTCAGGAGGGGTTGAGCAGTTCTTC